This entry is about one TCR beta chain. What it recognizes is unknown. These data come from a study of T cells expressing NK-cell markers. Study results and limitations: In a group of several donors, dominant NKG2C+ clonotypes represented about 1.0-7.5% of CD8+ T cells.

CDR1 and CDR2 from the germline V gene are SGHRS and YFSETQ. The CDR3 extends over 16 amino acids. TCRdb re-called the 5' RACE reads, yielding one record per CDR3 amino acid sequence without DNA. This sample contains 350,000 to 400,000 distinct CDR3 sequences. This TCR was sampled from a woman between 45 and 65 years old in good health. The chain is built from TRBV5-1 and TRBJ2-2; the D call of TRBD2 rests on TCRdb alone, since no DNA is present to check it. The sequenced material came from blood T cells: a sorted CD56 or NKG2C T cell subset, CD4+ or CD8+ T cells, or bulk PBMC T cells (not recorded which). CDR3 sequence reads: CASSVLAGENTGELFF.